A selection of T cell receptor beta chains follows, all from one sample in a study of cytotoxic CD8 clonotypes in ibrutinib-treated CLL. Measured with immunoSEQ multiplex PCR; TCRdb has only the in-frame clones, and not every one. The data contain some 120,000 clones, around 84% of them singletons. This material consisted of PBMCs, taken after 24 months of ibrutinib treatment. These receptors came from a human donor with chronic lymphocytic leukemia. Both conserved end residues are trimmed from each CDR3. Each record gives: CDR3 length, V gene, J gene, D gene, CDR3 protein. The D gene is left open where the match is weak.

>10|TRBV30|TRBJ1-2|NA
AWSAPGGRYT
>17|TRBV5-1|TRBJ2-2|TRBD1
ASSPGDRVVSTSTGELF
>12|TRBV28|TRBJ1-5|NA
ASSLGNVNQPQH
>12|TRBV19|TRBJ2-5|TRBD1
ASSDRGAGETQY
>14|TRBV30|TRBJ1-2|NA
AWSVLRIRTAYGYT
>12|TRBV4-3|TRBJ1-1|NA
ASSQDYYSTEAF
>13|TRBV19|TRBJ1-4|NA
ASSMSRVSNEKLF
>12|TRBV7-9|TRBJ1-1|NA
ASSQRQRNTEAF
>14|TRBV7-2|TRBJ1-6|NA
ASSPDSSSYNSPLH
>10|TRBV30|TRBJ1-1|NA
AWIRDDREAF
>13|TRBV5-1|TRBJ2-7|NA
ASSLGYTSSYEQY
>11|TRBV5-1|TRBJ1-1|TRBD1
ASSATGVEEAF
>10|TRBV6-6|TRBJ1-2|NA
ASSFRGYGYT
>13|TRBV7-2|TRBJ2-3|TRBD1
ASSPSRGRTDTQY
>12|TRBV19|TRBJ2-3|TRBD2
ASSRTSGTDTQY
>17|TRBV4-3|TRBJ2-1|TRBD2
ASSQAGLAGGPFINEQF
>14|TRBV10-3|TRBJ2-7|TRBD2
AISESVTGGSYEQY
>12|TRBV5-4|TRBJ2-2|TRBD1
ASRRDRGSGELF
>14|TRBV28|TRBJ1-3|NA
ASSLYGGSSGNTIY
>16|TRBV6-1|TRBJ1-3|TRBD1
ASSEGGLGTGLGNTIY
>11|TRBV29-1|TRBJ2-7|TRBD1
SVGTGPSEEQY
>12|TRBV19|TRBJ1-3|NA
ATSITHSGNTIY
>11|TRBV11-2|TRBJ2-7|NA
ASSSGGDYEQY
>13|TRBV21-1|TRBJ1-2|NA
ASNREGEAIRYYT
>11|TRBV2|TRBJ2-7|TRBD1
ASTRDRGSEQY
>13|TRBV28|TRBJ2-5|TRBD2
ASSPPGGRRETQY
>11|TRBV6-1|TRBJ2-4|NA
ATLGGTKNIQY
>12|TRBV2|TRBJ1-6|NA
ASSVERGNSPLH
>10|TRBV7-2|TRBJ1-2|TRBD1
ASSRQGDGYT
>11|TRBV4-2|TRBJ2-3|NA
ASSPKKGGTQY
>14|TRBV5-1|TRBJ1-3|NA
ASSFGWGDSGNTIY
>12|TRBV19|TRBJ2-3|TRBD1
ASMVPGQPKTWD
>13|TRBV4-3|TRBJ1-3|TRBD1
ASSQGTGTGNTIY
>12|TRBV2|TRBJ1-5|TRBD1
ASQQGGVNQPQH
>17|TRBV6-4|TRBJ2-1|TRBD2
ASSDSPRLAGGPGNEQF
>12|TRBV7-9|TRBJ2-7|NA
ASSFDRSAYEQY
>16|TRBV5-8|TRBJ2-6|NA
ASSSGSTPHSGANVLT
>13|TRBV6-1|TRBJ2-7|NA
ASTPEPAANYEQY
>13|TRBV19|TRBJ1-1|NA
ASSTSTGLYTEAF
>15|TRBV7-9|TRBJ1-5|TRBD1
ASSPVGGTGANQPQH
>11|TRBV6-6|TRBJ2-7|NA
ASSSQGFDEQY
>15|TRBV5-1|TRBJ2-5|TRBD2
ASSPLLGGDVQETQY
>14|TRBV10-2|TRBJ2-1|TRBD2
ASSSRTSNSYNEQF
>11|TRBV30|TRBJ1-3|NA
AWSGVGGNTIY
>12|TRBV6-4|TRBJ1-2|TRBD1
ASSDTDRGNGYT
>14|TRBV9|TRBJ1-1|TRBD1
ASSAGQGARNTEAF
>11|TRBV7-9|TRBJ2-5|NA
ASSPKGKETQY
>12|TRBV5-1|TRBJ1-2|NA
ASQTTGSSYGYT
>13|TRBV18|TRBJ2-7|NA
ASSQGTTPSYEQY